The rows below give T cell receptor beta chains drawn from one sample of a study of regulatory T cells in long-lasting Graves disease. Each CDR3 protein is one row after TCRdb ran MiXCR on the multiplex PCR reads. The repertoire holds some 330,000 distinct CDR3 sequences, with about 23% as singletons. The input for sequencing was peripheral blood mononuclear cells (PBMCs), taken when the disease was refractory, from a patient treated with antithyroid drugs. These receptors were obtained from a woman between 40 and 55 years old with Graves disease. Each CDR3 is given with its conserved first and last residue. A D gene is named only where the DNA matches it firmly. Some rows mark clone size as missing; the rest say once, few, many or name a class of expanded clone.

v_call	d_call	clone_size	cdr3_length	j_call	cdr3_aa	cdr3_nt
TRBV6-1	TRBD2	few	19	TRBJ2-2	CASRVPTSGRAKNTGELFF	TGTGCCAGCAGAGTACCGACTAGCGGGAGGGCCAAGAACACCGGGGAGCTGTTTTTT
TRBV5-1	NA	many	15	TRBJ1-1	CASSKKRQEGTEAFF	TGCGCCAGCAGCAAAAAAAGACAGGAGGGCACTGAAGCTTTCTTT
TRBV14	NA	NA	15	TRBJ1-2	CASNQIWDSLDGYTF	TGTGCCAGCAACCAAATTTGGGACTCCCTCGATGGCTACACCTTC
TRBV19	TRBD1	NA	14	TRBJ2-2	CASWPGGPAGELFF	TGTGCCAGTTGGCCAGGGGGCCCGGCCGGGGAGCTGTTTTTT
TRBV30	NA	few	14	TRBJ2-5	CAWRNSQGRETQYF	TGTGCCTGGAGAAATTCACAGGGGAGGGAGACCCAGTACTTC
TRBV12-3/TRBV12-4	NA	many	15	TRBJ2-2	CASSFRGTDTGELFF	TGTGCCAGCAGTTTTCGCGGGACCGACACCGGGGAGCTGTTTTTT
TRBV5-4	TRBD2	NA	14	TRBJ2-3	CASSLRGLAGTQYF	TGTGCCAGCAGCTTGCGGGGACTAGCTGGTACGCAGTATTTT
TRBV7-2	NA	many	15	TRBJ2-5	CASSLGLPPQETQYF	TGTGCCAGCAGCTTAGGGTTACCCCCTCAAGAGACCCAGTACTTC
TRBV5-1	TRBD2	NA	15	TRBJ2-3	CASRASGSVTDTQYF	TGCGCCAGCAGGGCTAGCGGGAGTGTCACAGATACGCAGTATTTT
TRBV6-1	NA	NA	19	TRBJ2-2	CASSEFLRFGAEHTGELFF	TGTGCCAGCAGTGAATTCCTACGCTTTGGGGCAGAACACACCGGGGAGCTGTTTTTT